This TCR beta chain originates from a study of cytomegalovirus exposure and HLA in healthy donors. General study results and limits: Some TCR beta chains (more than 150 of them) were listed as cytomegalovirus-associated. Despite most TCR sequences being rare, some public TCRs occurred in many donors.

This table comes from immunoSEQ multiplex PCR, and its TCRdb copy is limited to in-frame clones, with some not included. The table shows about 89,000 clones, with less than 90% occurring only once. The donors formed part of the roughly 110-subject validation cohort, distinct from the roughly 600-subject first cohort. This clone came up a few times. Its antigen is as yet unknown. This receptor was taken from a woman younger than 35 in good health and CMV-seropositive. Sequencing was carried out using PBMCs.

CDR3 in DNA: TGTGCCAGTAGTAACTCCGGGGGGATAGTCAACTATGGCTACACCTTC. Its protein product is CASSNSGGIVNYGYTF. The chain links TRBV19 to TRBJ1-2; D perhaps matches TRBD1 (5 bases). CDR3 length: 16 residues. Trimming stripped 4 bases from V and 2 bases from J, with 17 bases between. The V gene's germline CDR1 is LNHDA and CDR2 SQIVND (reference sequence).